A selection of T cell receptor beta chains follows, all from one sample in a study of shared clonotypes between healthy human individuals. The repertoire was sequenced with immunoSEQ multiplex PCR; TCRdb's copy has only in-frame clones and lacks some. The sample has 2 million to 2.5 million clones, roughly 91% seen once; the top ten hold 1.5% to 2%. Input material: naive CD8+ T cells from PBMCs. The receptor set was obtained from a man in his late teens or twenties in good health. Some clones in this sample may be carry-over from other donors' samples. Each CDR3 is given with its conserved first and last residue. D genes are given only for firm matches. Where a row states a size, it is once, few, many or the class of an expanded clone; other rows omit it.

j_call clone_size d_call v_call cdr3_nt cdr3_aa
TRBJ2-7 NA TRBD2 TRBV14 TGTGCCAGCAGCCCCACGTCGGGACTAGCGGACGAGCAGTACTTC CASSPTSGLADEQYF
TRBJ2-7 NA NA TRBV6-5 TGTGCCAGCAGTTACCTGAGGGGGGTCAACGAGCAGTACTTC CASSYLRGVNEQYF
TRBJ2-5 NA NA TRBV11-2 TGTGCCAGCAGCTTAGAAGGATGGGGCCAGGAGACCCAGTACTTC CASSLEGWGQETQYF
TRBJ1-1 NA TRBD1 TRBV18 TGTGCCAGCTCACACGACAGGGGGGTTTTGAACACTGAAGCTTTCTTT CASSHDRGVLNTEAFF
TRBJ1-2 once TRBD1 TRBV14 TGTGCCAGCAGCCTACTGCAGGGGGGAGGGATCCATGGCTACACCTTC CASSLLQGGGIHGYTF
TRBJ1-6 NA NA TRBV5-1 TGCGCCAGCAGCTTGGTCTCCGGGAATCGAACCCTCCACTTT CASSLVSGNRTLHF
TRBJ2-2 once TRBD1 TRBV27 TGTGCCAGCAGCCCTCGGGACAGGGTCGCCGGGGAGCTGTTTTTT CASSPRDRVAGELFF
TRBJ1-3 NA TRBD1 TRBV15 TGTGCCACCAGCCCGACAGGGCCCGGAAACACCATATATTTT CATSPTGPGNTIYF
TRBJ2-3 NA TRBD1 TRBV15 TGTGCCACCAGCACCTGGTTACAGGGGGCAGATACGCAGTATTTT CATSTWLQGADTQYF
TRBJ2-2 NA TRBD1 TRBV29-1 TGCAGCGCTCGGGACAGCGGTTACGGGGAGCTGTTTTTT CSARDSGYGELFF
TRBJ2-2 once NA TRBV7-6 TGTGCCAGCAGCCCCCTACAGGTGACCGGGGAGCTGTTTTTT CASSPLQVTGELFF
TRBJ2-1 NA TRBD2 TRBV18 TGTGCCAGCTCAGACCTAGCGGGAGGAAACAATGAGCAGTTCTTC CASSDLAGGNNEQFF
TRBJ2-3 NA NA TRBV29-1 TGCAGCGTGCCCAATAATCAGGGTAGCACAGATACGCAGTATTTT CSVPNNQGSTDTQYF
TRBJ2-7 NA TRBD2 TRBV27 TGTGCCAGCGGCCCGGGAGGGGGCTCCTACGAGCAGTACTTC CASGPGGGSYEQYF
TRBJ2-1 NA TRBD1 TRBV4-1 TGCGCCTCTTCGTTCGGGACAGGGAGTTCCTACAATGAGCAGTTCTTC CASSFGTGSSYNEQFF
TRBJ2-3 once TRBD2 TRBV25-1 TGTGCCAGCAGTGAATTCGGGGGGGATCGGGATACGCAGTATTTT CASSEFGGDRDTQYF
TRBJ2-1 NA TRBD2 TRBV7-6 TGTGCCAGCAGCATTCTAGCGGGGGGTTACAATGAGCAGTTCTTC CASSILAGGYNEQFF
TRBJ2-7 NA NA TRBV5-1 TGCGCCAGCAGGCAGGGAAGCGGCACCTACGAGCAGTACTTC CASRQGSGTYEQYF
TRBJ2-2 NA NA TRBV9 TGTGCCAGCAGCGTAACCCGGCAGGGGGGAACCGGGGAGCTGTTTTTT CASSVTRQGGTGELFF
TRBJ2-1 NA NA TRBV13 TGTGCCAGCAGCTTTTTTTCGAGGGAGAGGGTTAAATACAATGAGCAGTTCTTC CASSFFSRERVKYNEQFF
TRBJ2-1 once NA TRBV11-2 TGTGCCAGCAGCGAGGGCTTAGCCGGCAATGAGCAGTTCTTC CASSEGLAGNEQFF
TRBJ1-3 NA NA TRBV6-6 TGTGCCAGCAGTTCCCCGACAGATTACTCTGGAAACACCATATATTTT CASSSPTDYSGNTIYF
TRBJ2-1 NA NA TRBV7-6 TGTGCCAGCAGCTTCGCCCGGGAAGGGCGGTTCTTC CASSFAREGRFF
TRBJ2-1 NA NA TRBV7-9 TGTGCCAGCAGCGAAGATCGGGGAGCCTACAATGAGCAGTTCTTC CASSEDRGAYNEQFF
TRBJ2-1 NA NA TRBV9 TGTGCCAGCAGCCCCGCACTGGGGAATGAGCAGTTCTTC CASSPALGNEQFF
TRBJ1-3 NA NA TRBV19 TGTGCCAGTAGTATAGAAGGTGGGGATTCTGGAAACACCATATATTTT CASSIEGGDSGNTIYF
TRBJ2-7 once TRBD1 TRBV7-8 TGTGCCAGCAGCTCACGGTCAGGGGGCTACGAGCAGTACTTC CASSSRSGGYEQYF
TRBJ2-7 once TRBD2 TRBV28 TGTGCCAGCAGTTTCCCCCGGGAGCTAGCGGGAAATACGGTCGAGCAGTACTTC CASSFPRELAGNTVEQYF
TRBJ2-1 NA NA TRBV4-1 TGCGCCAGCAGCGCGGTCCCCTCATCCTACAATGAGCAGTTCTTC CASSAVPSSYNEQFF
TRBJ2-3 once TRBD2 TRBV4-2 TGTGCCAGCAGCCAAGTCCTAGCGGGAGTCGGTGGAGATACGCAGTATTTT CASSQVLAGVGGDTQYF
TRBJ1-5 few NA TRBV30 TGTGCCTGGAGTGGGCCAGGGACACATCAGCCCCAGCATTTT CAWSGPGTHQPQHF
TRBJ1-2 NA NA TRBV4-3 TGCGCCAGCAGCCAAGTGTCAGGGGCCTACTATGGCTACACCTTC CASSQVSGAYYGYTF
TRBJ2-3 NA TRBD1 TRBV2 TGTGCCAGCAGTCGGGGACAGAGTTACACAGATACGCAGTATTTT CASSRGQSYTDTQYF
TRBJ1-5 NA NA TRBV5-1 TGCGCCAGCAGCCCGGGGGCAGGACTGAGGGAGCCCCAGCATTTT CASSPGAGLREPQHF
TRBJ2-7 NA TRBD1 TRBV14 TGTGCCAGCAGCCCCGGGACAGGGGGCGAGCAGTACTTC CASSPGTGGEQYF
TRBJ2-7 NA TRBD1 TRBV27 TGTGCCAGCAGTTTATCCCCCGGGACAGGGGAACACGAGCAGTACTTC CASSLSPGTGEHEQYF
TRBJ1-1 NA NA TRBV7-3 TGTGCCAGCAGCTTAAGTCCCCAATGGAACACTGAAGCTTTCTTT CASSLSPQWNTEAFF
TRBJ1-5 NA NA TRBV19 TGTGCCAGTAGTATCTACGGACCCAATCAGCCCCAGCATTTT CASSIYGPNQPQHF
TRBJ2-7 NA NA TRBV15 TGTGCCACCAGCAGAGATATGGCTGTTTACGAGCAGTACTTC CATSRDMAVYEQYF
TRBJ2-3 NA TRBD2 TRBV28 TGTGCCAGCAGTTTCCCTGGGGAGGGAGTGACTAGCGAGATTCAGTATTTT CASSFPGEGVTSEIQYF
TRBJ2-5 NA NA TRBV7-2 TGTGCCAGCAGCCACCTGAGGTGGGACGAGACCCAGTACTTC CASSHLRWDETQYF
TRBJ1-2 NA NA TRBV30 TGTGCCTGGACCAAAGTGTGGGGACGGGACTATGGCTACACCTTC CAWTKVWGRDYGYTF
TRBJ2-3 NA TRBD1 TRBV27 TGTGCCAGCAGTTCCGGACAGGGAAAAGATACGCAGTATTTT CASSSGQGKDTQYF
TRBJ2-1 NA TRBD2 TRBV4-1 TGCGCCAGCAGCCTAGTCTTGGTGCGGGGGTCGTACAATGAGCAGTTCTTC CASSLVLVRGSYNEQFF
TRBJ1-5 few NA TRBV4-2 TGTGCCAGCAGCCAATCAGAGGGACATCAGCCCCAGCATTTT CASSQSEGHQPQHF
TRBJ2-1 NA TRBD2 TRBV9 TGTGCCAGCAGCGTAGGGCGGGAGGGAAACAATGAGCAGTTCTTC CASSVGREGNNEQFF
TRBJ2-2 NA TRBD2 TRBV9 TGTGCCAGCAGCCCTACTAGCGGGCCCACCGGGGAGCTGTTTTTT CASSPTSGPTGELFF
TRBJ2-7 once TRBD1 TRBV10-3 TGTGCCATCAGACCCGGGACAGGGAGCGAGCAGTACTTC CAIRPGTGSEQYF
TRBJ1-5 NA NA TRBV6-1 TGTGCCAGCAGTGAAGCGCTTCACGTGGAAGGTTATCAGCCCCAGCATTTT CASSEALHVEGYQPQHF
TRBJ2-1 NA TRBD2 TRBV7-3 TGTGCCAGCAGCTTGAGCGGGAGCATCGACAATGAGCAGTTCTTC CASSLSGSIDNEQFF
TRBJ1-2 NA NA TRBV27 TGTGCCAGCAGTGGGTGGGGGAACTATGGCTACACCTTC CASSGWGNYGYTF
TRBJ2-1 NA NA TRBV7-9 TGTGCCAGCTCGTTCGTCGGGACCCGGTTTAGGAATGAGCAGTTCTTC CASSFVGTRFRNEQFF